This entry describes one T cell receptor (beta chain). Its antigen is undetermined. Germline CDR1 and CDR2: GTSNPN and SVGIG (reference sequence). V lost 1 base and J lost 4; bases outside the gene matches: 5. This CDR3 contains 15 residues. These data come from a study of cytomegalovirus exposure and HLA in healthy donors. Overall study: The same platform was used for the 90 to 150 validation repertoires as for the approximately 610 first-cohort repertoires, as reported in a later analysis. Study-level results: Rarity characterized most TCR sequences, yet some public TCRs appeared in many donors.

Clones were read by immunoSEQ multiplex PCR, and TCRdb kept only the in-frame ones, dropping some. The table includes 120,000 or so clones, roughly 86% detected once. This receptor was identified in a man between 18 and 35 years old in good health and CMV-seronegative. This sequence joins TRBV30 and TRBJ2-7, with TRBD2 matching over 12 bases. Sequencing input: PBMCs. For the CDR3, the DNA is TGTGCCTGGAGTGGACTAGCGGGAGTTTTTTACGAGCAGTACTTC. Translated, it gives CAWSGLAGVFYEQYF.